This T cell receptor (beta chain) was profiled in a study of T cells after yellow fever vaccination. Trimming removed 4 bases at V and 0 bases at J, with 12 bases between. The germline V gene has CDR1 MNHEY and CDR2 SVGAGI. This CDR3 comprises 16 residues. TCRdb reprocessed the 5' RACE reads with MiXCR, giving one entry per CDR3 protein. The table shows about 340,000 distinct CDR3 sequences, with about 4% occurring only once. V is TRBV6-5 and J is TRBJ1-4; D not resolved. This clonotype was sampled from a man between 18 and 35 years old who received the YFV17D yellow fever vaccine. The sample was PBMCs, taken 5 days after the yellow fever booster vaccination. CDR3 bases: TGTGCCAGCAGTTTCGCGGGAAGTGCAACTAATGAAAAACTGTTTTTT. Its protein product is CASSFAGSATNEKLFF.